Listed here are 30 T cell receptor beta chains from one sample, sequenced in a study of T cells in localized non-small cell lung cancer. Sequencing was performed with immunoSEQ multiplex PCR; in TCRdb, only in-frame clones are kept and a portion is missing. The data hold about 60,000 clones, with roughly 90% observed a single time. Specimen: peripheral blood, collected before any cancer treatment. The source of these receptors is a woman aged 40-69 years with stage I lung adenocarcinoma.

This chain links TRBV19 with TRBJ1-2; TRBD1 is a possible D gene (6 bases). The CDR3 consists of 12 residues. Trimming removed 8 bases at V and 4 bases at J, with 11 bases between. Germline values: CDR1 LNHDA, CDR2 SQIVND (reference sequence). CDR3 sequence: CASGGRGYGYTF. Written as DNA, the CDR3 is TGTGCCAGTGGGGGCAGGGGCTATGGCTACACCTTC.

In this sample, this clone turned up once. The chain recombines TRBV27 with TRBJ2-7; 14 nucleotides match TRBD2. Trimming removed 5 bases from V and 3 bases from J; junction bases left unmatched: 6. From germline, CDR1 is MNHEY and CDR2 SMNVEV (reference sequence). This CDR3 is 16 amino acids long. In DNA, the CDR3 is TGTGCCAGCAGTCCTCGACTAGCGGGAGGGTACTACGAGCAGTACTTC. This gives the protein CASSPRLAGGYYEQYF.

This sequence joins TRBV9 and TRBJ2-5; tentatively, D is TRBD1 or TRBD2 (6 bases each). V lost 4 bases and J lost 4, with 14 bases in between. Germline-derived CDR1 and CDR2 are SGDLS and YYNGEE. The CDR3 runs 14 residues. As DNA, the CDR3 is TGTGCCAGCAGCCCCACCGGGGGCCGAGAGACCCAGTACTTC. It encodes CASSPTGGRETQYF.

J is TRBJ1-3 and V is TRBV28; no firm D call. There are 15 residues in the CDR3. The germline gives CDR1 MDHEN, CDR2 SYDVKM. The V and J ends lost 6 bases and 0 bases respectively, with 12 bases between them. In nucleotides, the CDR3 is TGTGCCAGCAGCATGACATCCCACTCTGGAAACACCATATATTTT. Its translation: CASSMTSHSGNTIYF.

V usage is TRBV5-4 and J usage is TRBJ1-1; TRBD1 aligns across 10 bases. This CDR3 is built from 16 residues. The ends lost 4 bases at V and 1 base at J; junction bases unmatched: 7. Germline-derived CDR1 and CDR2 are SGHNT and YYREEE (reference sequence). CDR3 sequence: CASSRDRGHGNTEAFF. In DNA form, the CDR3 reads TGTGCCAGCAGCAGAGACAGGGGGCATGGGAACACTGAAGCTTTCTTT.

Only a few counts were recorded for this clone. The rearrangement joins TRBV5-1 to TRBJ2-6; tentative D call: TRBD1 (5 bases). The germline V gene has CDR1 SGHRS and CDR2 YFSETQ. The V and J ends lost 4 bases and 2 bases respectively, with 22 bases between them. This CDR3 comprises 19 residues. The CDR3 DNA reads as TGCGCCAGCAGCGCCGCCAGGGAATTGTTAGGGCCTGGGGCCAACGTCCTGACTTTC. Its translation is CASSAARELLGPGANVLTF. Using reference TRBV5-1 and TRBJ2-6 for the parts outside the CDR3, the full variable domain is KAGVTQTPRYLIKTRGQQVTLSCSPISGHRSVSWYQQTPGQGLQFLFEYFSETQRNKGNFPGRFSGRQFSNSRSEMNVSTLELGDSALYLCASSAARELLGPGANVLTFGAGSRLTVL.

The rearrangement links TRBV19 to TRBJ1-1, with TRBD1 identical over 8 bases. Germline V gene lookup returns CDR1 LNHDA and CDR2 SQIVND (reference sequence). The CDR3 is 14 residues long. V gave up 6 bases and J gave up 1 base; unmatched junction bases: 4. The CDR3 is CASSPGQGNTEAFF. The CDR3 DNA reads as TGTGCCAGTAGCCCCGGACAGGGGAACACTGAAGCTTTCTTT.

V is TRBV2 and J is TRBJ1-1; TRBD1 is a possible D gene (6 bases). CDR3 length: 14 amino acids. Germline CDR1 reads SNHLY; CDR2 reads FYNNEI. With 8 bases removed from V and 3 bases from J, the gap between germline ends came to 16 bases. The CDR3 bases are TGTGCCAGCGGTGGGAGGGGGTCCGACACTGAAGCTTTCTTT. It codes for CASGGRGSDTEAFF. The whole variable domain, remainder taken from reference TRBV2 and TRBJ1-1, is EPEVTQTPSHQVTQMGQEVILRCVPISNHLYFYWYRQILGQKVEFLVSFYNNEISEKSEIFDDQFSVERPDGSNFTLKIRSTKLEDSAMYFCASGGRGSDTEAFFGQGTRLTVV.

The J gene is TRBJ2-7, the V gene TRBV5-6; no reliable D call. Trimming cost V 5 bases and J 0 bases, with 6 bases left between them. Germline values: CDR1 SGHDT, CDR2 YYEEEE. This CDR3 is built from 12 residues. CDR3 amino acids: CASRRSSYEQYF. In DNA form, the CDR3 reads TGTGCCAGCAGACGTAGCTCCTACGAGCAGTACTTC.

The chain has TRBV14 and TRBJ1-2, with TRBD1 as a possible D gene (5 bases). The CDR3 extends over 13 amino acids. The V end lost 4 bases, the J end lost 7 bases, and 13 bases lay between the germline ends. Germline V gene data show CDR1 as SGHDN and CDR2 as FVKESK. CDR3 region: CASSRTQGSGYTF. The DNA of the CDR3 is TGTGCCAGCAGCCGAACCCAGGGTTCTGGCTACACCTTC.

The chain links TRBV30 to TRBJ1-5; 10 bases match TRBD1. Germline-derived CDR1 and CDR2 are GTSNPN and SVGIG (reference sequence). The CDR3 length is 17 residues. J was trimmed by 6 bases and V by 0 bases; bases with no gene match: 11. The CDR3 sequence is CAWSVPLGQGEGQPQHF. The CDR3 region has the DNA TGTGCCTGGAGTGTACCTCTAGGACAGGGGGAAGGTCAGCCCCAGCATTTT.

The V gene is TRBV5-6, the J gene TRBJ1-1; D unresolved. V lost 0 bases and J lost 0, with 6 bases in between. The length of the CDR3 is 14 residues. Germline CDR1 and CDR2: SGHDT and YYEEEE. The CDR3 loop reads CASSLDKLNTEAFF. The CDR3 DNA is TGTGCCAGCAGCTTGGATAAGTTGAACACTGAAGCTTTCTTT.

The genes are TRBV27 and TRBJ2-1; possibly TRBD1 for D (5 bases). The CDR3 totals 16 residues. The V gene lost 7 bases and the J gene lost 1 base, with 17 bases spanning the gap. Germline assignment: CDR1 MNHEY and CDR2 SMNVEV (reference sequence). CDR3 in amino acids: CASTKTWGRSYNEQFF. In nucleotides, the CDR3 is TGTGCCAGCACCAAAACTTGGGGCCGGTCCTACAATGAGCAGTTCTTC.

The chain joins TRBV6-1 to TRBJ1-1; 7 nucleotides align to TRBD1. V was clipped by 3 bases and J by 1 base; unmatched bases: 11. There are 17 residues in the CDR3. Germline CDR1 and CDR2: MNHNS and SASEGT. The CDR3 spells CASSEWAGGTWNTEAFF. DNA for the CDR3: TGTGCCAGCAGTGAGTGGGCAGGGGGAACGTGGAACACTGAAGCTTTCTTT.

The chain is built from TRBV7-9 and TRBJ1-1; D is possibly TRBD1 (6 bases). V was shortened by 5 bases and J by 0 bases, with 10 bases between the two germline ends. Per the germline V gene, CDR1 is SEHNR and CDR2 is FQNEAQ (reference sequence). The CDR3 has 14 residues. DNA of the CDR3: TGTGCCAGCAGCCGGACAGTACTGAACACTGAAGCTTTCTTT. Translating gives CASSRTVLNTEAFF.

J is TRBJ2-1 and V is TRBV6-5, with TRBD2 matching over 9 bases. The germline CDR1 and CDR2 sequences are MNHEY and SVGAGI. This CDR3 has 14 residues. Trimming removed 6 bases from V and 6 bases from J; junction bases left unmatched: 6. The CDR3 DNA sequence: TGTGCCAGCAGCCGCGGGGGGGGGAGCAATGAGCAGTTCTTC. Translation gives CASSRGGGSNEQFF.

In DNA, the CDR3 is TGTGCCAGCCGGGCGGACGGGTCTAACTATGGCTACACCTTC. Translated, it gives CASRADGSNYGYTF. This chain connects TRBV6-5 to TRBJ1-2; the D is unclear. V lost 8 bases and J 0 bases, leaving 13 bases between the germline ends. Germline V CDR1 and CDR2: MNHEY, SVGAGI. The CDR3 extends over 14 amino acids.

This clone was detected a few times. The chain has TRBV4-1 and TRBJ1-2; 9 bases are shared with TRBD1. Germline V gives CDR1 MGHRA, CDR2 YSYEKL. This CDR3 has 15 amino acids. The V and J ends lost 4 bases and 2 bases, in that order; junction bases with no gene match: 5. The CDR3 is CASSLGTGHNYGYTF. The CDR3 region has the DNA TGCGCCAGCAGCCTTGGGACAGGGCACAACTATGGCTACACCTTC.

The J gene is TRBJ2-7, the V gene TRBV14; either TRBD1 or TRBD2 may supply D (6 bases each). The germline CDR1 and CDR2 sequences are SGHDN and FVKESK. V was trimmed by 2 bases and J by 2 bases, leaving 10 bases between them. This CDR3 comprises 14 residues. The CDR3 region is CASSQRGLTYEQYF. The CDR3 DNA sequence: TGTGCCAGCAGCCAACGGGGGCTCACCTACGAGCAGTACTTC.

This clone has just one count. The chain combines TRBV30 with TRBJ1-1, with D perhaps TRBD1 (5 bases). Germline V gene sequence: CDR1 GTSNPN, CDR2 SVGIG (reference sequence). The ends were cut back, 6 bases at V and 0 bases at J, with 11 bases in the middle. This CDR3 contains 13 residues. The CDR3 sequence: CACRDGLNTEAFF. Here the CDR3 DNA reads TGTGCCTGTCGGGACGGTTTGAACACTGAAGCTTTCTTT.

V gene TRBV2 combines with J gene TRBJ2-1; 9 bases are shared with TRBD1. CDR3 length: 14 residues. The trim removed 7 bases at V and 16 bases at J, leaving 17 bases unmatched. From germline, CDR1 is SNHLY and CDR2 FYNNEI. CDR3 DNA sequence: TGTGCCAGCATTACCGGGACAGGGACCCGAAAGACATTCTTC. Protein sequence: CASITGTGTRKTFF.

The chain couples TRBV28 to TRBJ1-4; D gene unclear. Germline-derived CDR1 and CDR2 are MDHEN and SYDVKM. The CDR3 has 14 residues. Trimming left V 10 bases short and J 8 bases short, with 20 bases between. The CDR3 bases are TGTGCCACAAAGCGGCACCCCCCGGGGGAAAAACTGTTTTTT. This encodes CATKRHPPGEKLFF.

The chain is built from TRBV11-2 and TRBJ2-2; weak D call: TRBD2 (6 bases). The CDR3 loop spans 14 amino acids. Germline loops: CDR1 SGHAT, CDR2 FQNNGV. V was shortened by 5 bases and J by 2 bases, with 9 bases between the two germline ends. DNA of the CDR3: TGTGCCAGCAGCAGTAGCGGTAACACCGGGGAGCTGTTTTTT. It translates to CASSSSGNTGELFF.

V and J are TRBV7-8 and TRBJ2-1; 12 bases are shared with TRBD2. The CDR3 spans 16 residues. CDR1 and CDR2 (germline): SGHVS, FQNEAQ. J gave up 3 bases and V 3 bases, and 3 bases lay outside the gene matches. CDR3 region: CASSFLLAGGYNEQFF. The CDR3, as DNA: TGTGCCAGCAGCTTCCTACTAGCGGGGGGCTACAATGAGCAGTTCTTC.

CDR3: CSAGQGDEQYF. For the CDR3, the DNA is TGCAGCGCGGGACAGGGGGACGAGCAGTACTTC. The chain recombines TRBV29-1 with TRBJ2-5; 11 bases map to TRBD1. The DNA end is a closer match to TRBJ2-7, so the J assignment may be wrong. The CDR3 is 11 residues long. The germline gives CDR1 SQVTM, CDR2 ANQGSEA.

The CDR3, as DNA: TGTGCCAGTAGTGATAGACGGCTAGAGGCTTTCTTT. Protein sequence: CASSDRRLEAFF. The J gene is TRBJ1-1, the V gene TRBV19; D remains unclear. Germline V gene sequence: CDR1 LNHDA, CDR2 SQIVND (reference sequence). The V end was cut by 5 bases, the J end by 11 bases, with 15 bases between. The length of the CDR3 is 12 residues.

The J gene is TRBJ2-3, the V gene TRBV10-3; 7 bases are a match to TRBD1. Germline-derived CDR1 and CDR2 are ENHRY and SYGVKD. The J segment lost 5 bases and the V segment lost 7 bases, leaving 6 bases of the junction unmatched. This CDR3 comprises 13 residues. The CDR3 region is CAIKDREGDTQYF. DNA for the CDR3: TGTGCCATCAAAGACAGGGAAGGAGATACGCAGTATTTT.

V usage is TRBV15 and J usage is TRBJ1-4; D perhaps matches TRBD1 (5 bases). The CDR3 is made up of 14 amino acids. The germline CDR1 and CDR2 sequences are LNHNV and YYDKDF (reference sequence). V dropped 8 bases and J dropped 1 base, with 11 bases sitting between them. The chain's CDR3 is CATAQGETNEKLFF. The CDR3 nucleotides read TGTGCCACCGCCCAGGGTGAAACTAATGAAAAACTGTTTTTT. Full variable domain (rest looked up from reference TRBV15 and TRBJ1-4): DAMVIQNPRYQVTQFGKPVTLSCSQTLNHNVMYWYQQKSSQAPKLLFHYYDKDFNNEADTPDNFQSRRPNTSFCFLDIRSPGLGDTAMYLCATAQGETNEKLFFGSGTQLSVL.

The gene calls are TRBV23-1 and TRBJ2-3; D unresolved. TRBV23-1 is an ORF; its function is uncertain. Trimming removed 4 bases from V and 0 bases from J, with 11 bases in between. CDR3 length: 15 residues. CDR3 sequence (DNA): TGCGCCAGCAGTCGCCTAGTGTCTAGCACAGATACGCAGTATTTT. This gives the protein CASSRLVSSTDTQYF.

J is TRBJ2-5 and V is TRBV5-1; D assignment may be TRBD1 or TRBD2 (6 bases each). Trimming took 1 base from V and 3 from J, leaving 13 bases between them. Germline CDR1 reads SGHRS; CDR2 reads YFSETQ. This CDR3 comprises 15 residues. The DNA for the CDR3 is TGCGCCAGCAGCTTGACGGGGGCGCCGGAAGAGACCCAGTACTTC. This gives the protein CASSLTGAPEETQYF.